This T cell receptor (beta chain) was sequenced in a study of cytomegalovirus exposure and HLA in healthy donors listed by TCRdb under 2017. Turning to the overall study: An earlier analysis of roughly 570 of the donors reported approximately 280 Gb of sequence data and roughly 120 million unique TCR beta sequences obtained from around 190 million T cells. An early release covering roughly 600 HLA-typed donors comprised 250 to 350 gigabases of sequencing data and approximately 85 million unique TCR sequences. The genetic ancestry cluster associated with self-reported Caucasian donors included 81% of the approximately 410 genotyped donors. The study aimed to test whether signatures of past pathogen exposure could be identified by cataloging public T cell receptors. The T cell repertoires of some 670 subjects were profiled by immunosequencing and related to cytomegalovirus serostatus. Besides the first cohort of approximately 710 subjects, a separate validation cohort made up of roughly 120 different subjects was used. To predict cytomegalovirus infection status, the study brought together high-throughput TCR immunosequencing, statistical association of individual TCRs with disease status, and machine learning. In a later analysis, previously published TCR beta repertoires from 500 to 750 donors were re-analyzed and high-resolution HLA genotyping was added so that TCR occurrence patterns could be studied. Rather than drawing on any new phenotypic data, the later analysis identified candidate immune exposures from TCR beta sequences and the way those sequences occurred across donors. In an earlier analysis of about 590 of the donors, high-throughput TCR beta sequencing was used to judge whether each TCR beta V gene segment behaved as functional or pseudogenic. Donor age, sex, ethnicity and CMV serostatus were compiled alongside the repertoire data. In a later genetic analysis, genome-wide SNP genotypes for about 55% of the 666 donors were used, and that subset was treated as a discovery cohort. Every discovery cohort repertoire had been produced on one sequencing platform. Both class I and class II loci were covered by HLA typing, at four-digit resolution. The number of typed donors differed by locus: roughly 629-630 for A, B, C, DRB1 and DQB1; approximately 530 for DQA1; 606 for DPA1; and some 450 for DPB1. Several DR-DQ haplotypes were treated as single units for association and clustering because of strong linkage in the cohort. On average, over 200,000 unique TCR beta nucleotide sequences were sequenced per donor among a few hundred genotyped donors of the cohort, with about 17% of those sequences being non-productive.

The germline V gene provides CDR1 SGDLS and CDR2 YYNGEE. Deletion took 0 bases off V and 2 bases off J, with a span of 5 bases between the germline ends. The CDR3 starts with the cysteine, ends with the phenylalanine, and has 13 residues. Solely the CDR3 DNA is kept, with 39 bases framed from the first base. Note on this clone: Its antigen is currently not known. Base-call qualities are not available, and no considerably larger clone is one nucleotide away.

The paper's findings and limits, for the study overall: Because the 87-base-pair reads could not distinguish some IMGT-functional V segments, including TRBV6-2 and TRBV6-3, those segments were excluded. Strong co-occurrence of HLA alleles, especially DR and DQ, made assigning TCR associations to individual alleles difficult. A later genetic analysis associated a missense DCLRE1C variant with V-gene and J-gene trimming of TCR beta chains, and an independent cohort replicated the association. Because HLA typing was missing for some donors at each locus, association tests included only the typed subset. Linkage disequilibrium might explain the correlated functional status among segregating V segments, but an unknown experimental factor could not be excluded. In both the original and validation cohorts, the classifier was reported to diagnose cytomegalovirus status with high specificity and sensitivity. A later analysis found that most CMV-associated TCR beta chains appeared HLA-restricted, with HLA associations seemingly driven largely by CMV exposure. The authors suggested that the approach could potentially be extended to other disease states and immunological phenotypes. Most TCR sequences were seen in very few donors, while some public TCRs were found in many individuals. In a later analysis, TCR association rates were found to vary across HLA loci, with the most associated TCRs seen for DRB1 alleles and the fewest for HLA-C alleles. A later analysis reported that several top co-occurrence clusters appeared linked to parvovirus B19, influenza, CMV and Epstein-Barr virus. In an earlier analysis of approximately 600 of the donors, most TCR beta V segments were observed in productive rearrangements about 90% or about 30% of the time, broadly matching IMGT annotations. In a later genetic analysis, fewer N-insertions in productive TCRs were reported among donors in an Asian-associated ancestry cluster than the approximately 670-donor mean. Roughly 17 rarely observed V segments, including chromosome 9 orphons, were excluded from the earlier analysis of several hundred of the donors because counts were too low. A later analysis associated 15,000 to 20,000 TCR beta sequences with specific HLA alleles at a false discovery rate of 0.05. A few of the identified cytomegalovirus-associated TCR beta chains were confirmed in vitro to be specific for cytomegalovirus antigens. In a later analysis, HLA-associated TCR beta chains showed more clonal expansion and lower generation probabilities than non-associated chains that were equally common. The sequencing pipeline was judged likely to have produced a cluster of highly shared sequence variants as a technical artifact. The study listed 150 to 200 TCR beta chains as associated with cytomegalovirus. The presence/absence analyses assumed that sequencing depth was roughly uniform across donors, and that assumption may not be true. A further reported finding was that TCR beta sequences accurately predicted the HLA-A and HLA-B alleles for most subjects in the first cohort. CMV serostatus was the only immune exposure information available for the cohort. The cohort was sequenced for TCR beta chains only, and without alpha or paired-chain data the features that could be detected were limited.

The library was made by the immunoSEQ multiplex PCR assay. For the multiplex PCR, a mixture combining 60 forward primers for TCR Vbeta segments and 13 reverse primers for TCR Jbeta segments was used. Amplification of the CDR3 region of rearranged TCR beta genes was performed with a multiplex PCR assay on genomic DNA. On the Illumina HiSeq System, the amplified TCR beta libraries were sequenced as 87-base-pair reads. Per the authors' processing: In a later analysis, roughly 80 million unique TCR beta chains were counted across the roughly 610 repertoires, and roughly 10 million of these chains were shared by at least two donors. To remove PCR and sequencing errors, raw reads were error-corrected and collapsed into unique sequences using a nearest-neighbor algorithm that merged closely related sequences. To assign V, D and J gene segments, CDR3 sequences were aligned to IMGT reference sequences. For a sequence to be retained, a match of at least six nucleotides was required to both a V gene segment and a J gene segment. Rearrangements were classified as productive when the CDR3 lacked stop codons and remained in frame with V and J, and all other rearrangements were classified as non-productive. CDR3 was defined according to IMGT convention as the region running from the second conserved V-encoded cysteine to the conserved J-encoded phenylalanine. The earlier analysis of about 590 of the donors excluded sequences that lacked an unambiguous match to a single V gene segment. An earlier analysis of several hundred of the donors called V segments functional above 56.7% productive rearrangements and segregating when the between-donor standard deviation exceeded 5%. A statistical classification framework was developed to diagnose cytomegalovirus status using the catalog of TCR beta chain sequences. In a later analysis, V and J genes were assigned by comparing TCR nucleotide sequences against IMGT/GENE-DB human TR gene sequences. A later analysis assigned CDR3 sequences and most-parsimonious VDJ recombination scenarios with the TCRdist pipeline. In a later analysis, each TCR beta chain was defined by its CDR3 amino acid sequence together with its V-gene family, and reads without a unique V-gene family were excluded. A later analysis removed several hundred highly shared, low-generation-probability nucleotide sequences to deal with suspected cross-contamination and a sequencing artifact. In a later analysis, a clonal expansion index was calculated for each public chain from normalized within-repertoire ranks of inferred template counts. In a later analysis, generation probabilities were computed with a VDJ recombination model fitted to out-of-frame rearrangements, and the resulting probabilities were checked against IGoR. Hypergeometric tests were used in a later analysis to score TCR-TCR, TCR-HLA and TCR-CMV co-occurrence, with a repertoire-size bias correction applied to the TCR pairs. In a later analysis, false discovery rates were estimated by permuting HLA or CMV assignments 20 times. A later analysis grouped co-occurring TCRs with DBSCAN, adding TCRdist sequence similarity when clustering within HLA-allele-positive subsets. For co-occurrence clustering, repertoires with fewer than 30,000 or more than 120,000 public chains were excluded, along with a handful of repertoires with anomalous nucleotide sharing. As stored in TCRdb, this immuneACCESS dataset retains in-frame rearrangements with V and J assigned. A fraction of the clones does not appear; measured against another copy, unresolved V genes explain less than half of the discrepancy, and the remainder lacks a known reason. The V and J calls and clone size are taken from that table; D and trimming were inferred from the DNA. This sample gives about 120,000 clones in total; under 85% of them show up just once. The ten largest make up about 4.9% of the sample.

The cohort was made up of roughly 670 healthy bone marrow donors. All cohort members were sampled while nominally healthy, although unrecorded immune exposures were likely present. The donor tested CMV seropositive and was one of the 289 seropositive cohort members. Each donor provided a peripheral blood sample, and peripheral blood mononuclear cells were used for TCR beta sequencing. Genomic DNA extraction from the blood cell samples was performed with the Qiagen DNeasy Blood Extraction Kit. The sequencing input was PBMCs. The receptor was isolated from a man younger than 40 in good health and CMV-seropositive. The sequence links TRBV9 to TRBJ2-5; the D gene is not confidently resolved. Here the CDR3 is given as CASSVGRQETQYF. The DNA is TGTGCCAGCAGCGTAGGCCGGCAAGAGACCCAGTACTTC.